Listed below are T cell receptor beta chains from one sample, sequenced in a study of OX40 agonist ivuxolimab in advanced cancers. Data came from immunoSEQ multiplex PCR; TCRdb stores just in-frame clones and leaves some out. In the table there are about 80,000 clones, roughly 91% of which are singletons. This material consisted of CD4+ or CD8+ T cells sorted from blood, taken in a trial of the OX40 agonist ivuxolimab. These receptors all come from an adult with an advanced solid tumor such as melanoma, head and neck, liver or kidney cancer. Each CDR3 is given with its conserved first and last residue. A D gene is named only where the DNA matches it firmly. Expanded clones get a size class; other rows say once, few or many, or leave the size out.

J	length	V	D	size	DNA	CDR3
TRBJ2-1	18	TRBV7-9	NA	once	TGTGCCAGCAGCTTTCTACAGGGGACTATAGGACTACACAATGAGCAGTTCTTC	CASSFLQGTIGLHNEQFF
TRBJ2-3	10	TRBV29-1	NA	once	TGCAGCGTTGGACAAGATACGCAGTATTTT	CSVGQDTQYF
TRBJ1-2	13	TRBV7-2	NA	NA	TGTGCCAGCAGCTTAGGGGGGTGGGATGGCTACACCTTC	CASSLGGWDGYTF
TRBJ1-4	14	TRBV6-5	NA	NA	TGTGCCAGCAGTTACCAGGGATCTAATGAAAAACTGTTTTTT	CASSYQGSNEKLFF
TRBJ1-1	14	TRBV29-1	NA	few	TGCAGCGTGGGGACTTCACCGTTGAACACTGAAGCTTTCTTT	CSVGTSPLNTEAFF
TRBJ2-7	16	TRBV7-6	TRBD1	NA	TGTGCCAGCAGCTTAGCCCAATTGGGACAGGGTTACGGGCAGTACTTC	CASSLAQLGQGYGQYF
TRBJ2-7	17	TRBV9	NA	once	TGTGCCAGCAGCGCCGTCCGGGACCACCCCGAGTTCTACGAGCAGTACTTC	CASSAVRDHPEFYEQYF
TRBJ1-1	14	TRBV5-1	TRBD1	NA	TGCGCCAGCAGACCCGACAGGGGGCGAATTGAAGCTTTCTTT	CASRPDRGRIEAFF
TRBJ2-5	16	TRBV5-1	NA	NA	TGCGCCAGCAGCTTGGCTGGGGGTGGGGTGCGAGAGACCCAGTACTTC	CASSLAGGGVRETQYF
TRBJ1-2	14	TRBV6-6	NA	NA	TGTGCCAGCAGTAAGGTCGAGAGGAAGAGTGGCTACACCTTC	CASSKVERKSGYTF
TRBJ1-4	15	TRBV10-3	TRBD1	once	TGTGCCATCAGTGAGTCAGCAGGGGGACGTGAAAAACTGTTTTTT	CAISESAGGREKLFF
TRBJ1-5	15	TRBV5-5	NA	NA	TGTGCCAGCAGCCCAGTCGGGGGTAGCAATCAGCCCCAGCATTTT	CASSPVGGSNQPQHF
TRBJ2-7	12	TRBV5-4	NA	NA	TGTGCCAGCAGCTGGTCGGGCTACGAGCAGTACTTC	CASSWSGYEQYF
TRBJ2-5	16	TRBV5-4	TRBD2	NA	TGTGCCAGCAGCCCACGAGGGGCGGGGGGGCAAGAGACCCAGTACTTC	CASSPRGAGGQETQYF
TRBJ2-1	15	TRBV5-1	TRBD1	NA	TGCGCCAGCACTATTGAAATGGGACAGTACAATGAGCAGTTCTTC	CASTIEMGQYNEQFF
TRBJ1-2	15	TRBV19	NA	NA	TGTGCCAGTAGTCGCGGCGCACAAGACGTCTTCGGCTACACCTTC	CASSRGAQDVFGYTF
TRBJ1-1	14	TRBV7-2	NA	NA	TGTGCCAGCAGCTTAGTTAGTGGTTCGCCTGAAGCTTTCTTT	CASSLVSGSPEAFF
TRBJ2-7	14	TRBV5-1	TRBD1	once	TGCGCCAGCAGCAGGGGACAGGTCGGCTACGAGCAGTACTTC	CASSRGQVGYEQYF
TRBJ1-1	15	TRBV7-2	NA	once	TGTGCCAGCAGCTTACAAACAGTTTTTAACACTGAAGCTTTCTTT	CASSLQTVFNTEAFF
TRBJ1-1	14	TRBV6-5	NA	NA	TGTGCCAGCAGTACGGGGTTCGGTGAGGGGGGCGATTTCTTT	CASSTGFGEGGDFF
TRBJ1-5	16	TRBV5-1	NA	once	TGCGCCAGCAGCTTGGGGGGCTTGACAGCGGGTCAGCCCCAGCATTTT	CASSLGGLTAGQPQHF
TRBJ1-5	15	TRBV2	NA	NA	TGTGCCAGCAGTGACTCCTGGGTGGGCAATCAGCCCCAGCATTTT	CASSDSWVGNQPQHF
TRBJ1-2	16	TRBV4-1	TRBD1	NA	TGCGCCAGCAGCCAAGATCGGACAGGCGGGGGTTATGGCTACACCTTC	CASSQDRTGGGYGYTF
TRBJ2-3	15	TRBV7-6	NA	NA	TGTGCCAGCAGTTTGTGGGGGGGCAGGCCAGATACGCAGTATTTT	CASSLWGGRPDTQYF
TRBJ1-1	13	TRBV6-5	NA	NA	TGTGCCAGCAACCGGTGGGGAGACACTGAAGCTTTCTTT	CASNRWGDTEAFF
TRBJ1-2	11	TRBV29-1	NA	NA	TGCAGCGTTGTGGTTAACTATGGCTACACCTTC	CSVVVNYGYTF
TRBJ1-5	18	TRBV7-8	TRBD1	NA	TGTGCCAGCAGCCGGGACAGAATTTTGGGGTTAAGGAATCAGCCCCAGCATTTT	CASSRDRILGLRNQPQHF
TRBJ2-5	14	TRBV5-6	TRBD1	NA	TGTGCCAGCAGCTTGACAGGGGTTAGGGAGACCCAGTACTTC	CASSLTGVRETQYF
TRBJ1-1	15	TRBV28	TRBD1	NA	TGTGCCAGCAGTCCCGGGACAGATATGAACACTGAAGCTTTCTTT	CASSPGTDMNTEAFF
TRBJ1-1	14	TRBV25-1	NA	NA	TGTGCCAGCACCCTTGGGTATAGAGACACTGAAGCTTTCTTT	CASTLGYRDTEAFF
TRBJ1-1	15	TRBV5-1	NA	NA	TGCGCCAGCAGCTTGGGGGTTGCAGCGAACACTGAAGCTTTCTTT	CASSLGVAANTEAFF
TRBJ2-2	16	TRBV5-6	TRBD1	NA	TGTGCCAGCAGCTTGGGGGACAGGGGTAGCACCGGGGAGCTGTTTTTT	CASSLGDRGSTGELFF
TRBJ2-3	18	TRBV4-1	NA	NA	TGCGCCAGCAGCCAAGAAGGGGGTAGTGGGGGGCCGGCGGATACGCAGTATTTT	CASSQEGGSGGPADTQYF
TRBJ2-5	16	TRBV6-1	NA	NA	TGTGCCAGCAGTGTTAGTGGGGGGGCGGGACAAGAGACCCAGTACTTC	CASSVSGGAGQETQYF
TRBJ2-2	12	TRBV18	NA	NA	TGTGCCAGCTCACCACAGGCCGGGGAGCTGTTTTTT	CASSPQAGELFF
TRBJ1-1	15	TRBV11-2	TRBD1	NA	TGTGCCAGCAGCTCCCCTCGGACAGGGTCAGCTGAAGCTTTCTTT	CASSSPRTGSAEAFF
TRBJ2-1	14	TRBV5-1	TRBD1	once	TGCGCCAGCAGCTACCTGGACAGGGAAGATGAGCAGTTCTTC	CASSYLDREDEQFF
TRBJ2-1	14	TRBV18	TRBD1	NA	TGTGCCAGCTCCCCTCGACAGGGTGACAATGAGCAGTTCTTC	CASSPRQGDNEQFF
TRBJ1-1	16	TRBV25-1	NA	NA	TGTGCCAGCAGTGAAGGGGGAGGTGGGGTTCGGACTGAAGCTTTCTTT	CASSEGGGGVRTEAFF
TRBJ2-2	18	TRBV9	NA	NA	TGTGCCAGCAGCGATCGGGGTTCAAACGGCGGGGTAGTCCGGGAGCTGTTTTTT	CASSDRGSNGGVVRELFF
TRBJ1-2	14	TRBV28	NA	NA	TGTGCCAGCACTTTTGGGAGGCAGTCGTATGGCTACACCTTC	CASTFGRQSYGYTF
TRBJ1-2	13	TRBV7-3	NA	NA	TGTGCCAGCAGCCCCGGATCGGGATATGGCTACACCTTC	CASSPGSGYGYTF
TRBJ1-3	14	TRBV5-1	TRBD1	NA	TGCGCCAGCAGCAATCAGGGGGCTGGAAACACCATATATTTT	CASSNQGAGNTIYF
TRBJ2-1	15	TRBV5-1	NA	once	TGCGCCAGCAGCCGACTATCGAGCTCCTACAATGAGCAGTTCTTC	CASSRLSSSYNEQFF
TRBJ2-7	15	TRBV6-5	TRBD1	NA	TGTGCCAGCAGTTACTCCGGGACAGGGGAGTACGAGCAGTACTTC	CASSYSGTGEYEQYF
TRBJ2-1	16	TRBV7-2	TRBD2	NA	TGTGCCAGCAGCCCCCATCTACTGGGGGGGATAGATGAGCAGTTCTTC	CASSPHLLGGIDEQFF
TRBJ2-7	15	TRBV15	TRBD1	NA	TGTGCCACCAGCAGAGATAGTACAGGGGGCTACGAGCAGTACTTC	CATSRDSTGGYEQYF
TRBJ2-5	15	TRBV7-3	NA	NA	TGTGCCAGCAGCTTATCAGCAGGGACCCAAGAGACCCAGTACTTC	CASSLSAGTQETQYF
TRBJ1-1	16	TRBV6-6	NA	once	TGTGCCAGCAGTTTTGGCGGCAGCATCATGAACACTGAAGCTTTCTTT	CASSFGGSIMNTEAFF
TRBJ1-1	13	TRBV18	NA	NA	TGTGCCAGCTCACCGGGGGGGCGCGCTGAAGCTTTCTTT	CASSPGGRAEAFF
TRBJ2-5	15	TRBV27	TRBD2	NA	TGTGCCAGCAGTTTAGCTAGCGGGGAGCAAGAGACCCAGTACTTC	CASSLASGEQETQYF
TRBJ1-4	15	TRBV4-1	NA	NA	TGCGCCAGCAGCCAAGATGTGCAGGGTGGCGAAAAACTGTTTTTT	CASSQDVQGGEKLFF
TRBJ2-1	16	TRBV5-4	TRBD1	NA	TGTGCCAGCAGCTCGGCGAGACAGGGGACGAGGAATGAGCAGTTCTTC	CASSSARQGTRNEQFF
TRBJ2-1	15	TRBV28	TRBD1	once	TGTGCCAGCAGTTTTGCGGACAGGGATTTCAATGAGCAGTTCTTC	CASSFADRDFNEQFF